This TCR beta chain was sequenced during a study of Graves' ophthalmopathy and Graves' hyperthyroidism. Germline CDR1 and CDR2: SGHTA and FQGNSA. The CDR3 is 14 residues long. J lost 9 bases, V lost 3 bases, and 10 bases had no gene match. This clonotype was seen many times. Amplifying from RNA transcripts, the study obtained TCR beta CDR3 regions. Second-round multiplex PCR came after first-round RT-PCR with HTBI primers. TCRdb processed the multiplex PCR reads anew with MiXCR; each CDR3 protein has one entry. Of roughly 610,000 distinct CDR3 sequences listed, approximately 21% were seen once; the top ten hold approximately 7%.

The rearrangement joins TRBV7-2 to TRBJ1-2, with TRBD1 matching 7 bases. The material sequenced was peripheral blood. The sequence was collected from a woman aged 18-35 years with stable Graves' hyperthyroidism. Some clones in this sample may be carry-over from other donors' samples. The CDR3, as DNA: TGTGCCAGCAGCTTTACCCCAGGGGGGGTACGCTACACCTTC. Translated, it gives CASSFTPGGVRYTF.